Presented here are 32 T cell receptor beta chains from one specimen sequenced in a study of T cells in narcolepsy. Some clones are missing from TCRdb's copy, which holds only in-frame ones; the method was immunoSEQ multiplex PCR. Among tens of thousands of clones, around 83% were seen once, and the ten largest hold roughly 0.74%. The source material was CD45RA- memory CD4+ T cells from PBMCs. These receptors were obtained from a human donor with narcolepsy.

V gene TRBV18 combines with J gene TRBJ2-5; D unclear. CDR1 KGHSH and CDR2 LQKENI come from the germline V gene. The CDR3 sequence is 13 residues long. Trimming shortened V by 3 bases and J by 5 bases, and 10 bases separated the two germline ends. CDR3 residues: CASSPTSGETQYF. Here the CDR3 DNA reads TGTGCCAGCTCACCGACATCTGGGGAGACCCAGTACTTC. The whole variable domain, remainder taken from reference TRBV18 and TRBJ2-5, is NAGVMQNPRHLVRRRGQEARLRCSPMKGHSHVYWYRQLPEEGLKFMVYLQKENIIDESGMPKERFSAEFPKEGPSILRIQQVVRGDSAAYFCASSPTSGETQYFGPGTRLLVL.

This clone was seen a handful of times. This chain's CDR3 is CASSQGSGTGQYF. The CDR3 nucleotides read TGTGCCAGCAGCCAAGGTAGCGGGACAGGGCAGTACTTC. The chain joins TRBV14 to TRBJ2-7; D tentatively reads TRBD1 or TRBD2 (8 bases each). Germline values: CDR1 SGHDN, CDR2 FVKESK. V lost 1 base, J lost 9 bases, and 13 bases lay in between. The CDR3 spans 13 residues.

This chain joins TRBV6-5 and TRBJ2-5, with 13 nucleotides matching TRBD2. Germline V CDR1 and CDR2: MNHEY, SVGAGI. This CDR3 region has 16 residues. Trimming removed 4 bases from V and 1 base from J; junction bases left unmatched: 3. CDR3 region: CASSSGLAGVQETQYF. CDR3 nucleotide sequence: TGTGCCAGCAGTTCCGGACTAGCGGGAGTCCAAGAGACCCAGTACTTC.

V gene TRBV6-5 combines with J gene TRBJ2-2; D is ambiguous. Germline V gene sequence: CDR1 MNHEY, CDR2 SVGAGI. The V end was cut by 0 bases, the J end by 6 bases, with 5 bases between. The CDR3 has 13 residues. This CDR3 reads CASSYSKPGELFF. The DNA of the CDR3 is TGTGCCAGCAGTTACTCGAAGCCCGGGGAGCTGTTTTTT.

This clone appeared a few times. DNA for the CDR3: TGTGCCAGCAGTGAAGGAAACTTTAATGAGCAGTTCTTC. It yields the protein CASSEGNFNEQFF. The J gene is TRBJ2-1, the V gene TRBV6-5; no clear D. V lost 5 bases to trimming and J lost 7 bases, with 12 bases between them. The germline gives CDR1 MNHEY, CDR2 SVGAGI. The CDR3 consists of 13 residues.

This chain uses TRBV30 with TRBJ2-7; the match to TRBD1 covers 7 bases. This CDR3 has 14 residues. V was pared by 1 base and J by 2 bases, with 5 bases of the junction left unmatched. Germline assignment: CDR1 GTSNPN and CDR2 SVGIG (reference sequence). The DNA of the CDR3 is TGTGCCTGGAGTGCCCCGACAGGGCCCTACGAGCAGTACTTC. Translated, it gives CAWSAPTGPYEQYF.

This clone was counted a single time. V is TRBV2 and J is TRBJ1-4; D gene ambiguous. The CDR3 runs 13 residues. V was cut by 5 bases and J by 6 bases, with 10 bases left in between. Germline V gene data show CDR1 as SNHLY and CDR2 as FYNNEI. The CDR3 is CASSTREHEKLFF. The CDR3 DNA sequence: TGTGCCAGCAGTACTAGGGAGCATGAAAAACTGTTTTTT.

The chain is built from TRBV18 and TRBJ1-4, with D possibly being TRBD1 (5 bases). The CDR3 is 17 residues long. The V end lost 3 bases, the J end lost 5 bases, and 19 bases lay between the germline ends. From germline, CDR1 is KGHSH and CDR2 LQKENI. The CDR3, as DNA: TGTGCCAGCTCACCTACGTCTCAGGGTGGAGGGAATGAAAAACTGTTTTTT. Translation gives CASSPTSQGGGNEKLFF.

Here the CDR3 reads CASMGGASTDTQYF. CDR3 bases: TGTGCCTCGATGGGGGGCGCCAGCACAGATACGCAGTATTTT. The chain uses TRBV7-2 and TRBJ2-3; D tentatively reads TRBD1 or TRBD2 (6 bases each). Germline V gene data show CDR1 as SGHTA and CDR2 as FQGNSA. This CDR3 spans 14 amino acids. The V gene lost 11 bases and the J gene lost 0 bases, with 15 bases spanning the gap.

This clone was observed a few times. The CDR3, as DNA: TGTGCCAGCAGGCCTCCGGGACAGAAGAACTACGAGCAGTACTTC. The encoded protein is CASRPPGQKNYEQYF. The chain links TRBV11-2 to TRBJ2-7; TRBD1 matches at 7 bases. Germline V gene sequence: CDR1 SGHAT, CDR2 FQNNGV. CDR3 length equals 15 residues. The junction had 11 bases not matched to a gene; V was cut back by 6 bases and J by 3 bases.

J is TRBJ1-4 and V is TRBV6-1, with D perhaps TRBD1 (5 bases). V was pared by 0 bases and J by 6 bases, with 14 bases between. The germline gives CDR1 MNHNS, CDR2 SASEGT. The CDR3 has 16 amino acids. In DNA form, the CDR3 reads TGTGCCAGCAGTGAAGCCTGGGGGACGGCTGATGAAAAACTGTTTTTT. As protein: CASSEAWGTADEKLFF.

The CDR3 loop reads CASSRDRLASYGYTF. The DNA for the CDR3 is TGTGCCAGCAGCCGTGATAGATTAGCCAGCTATGGCTACACCTTC. The chain employs TRBV11-3 and TRBJ1-2; D is uncertain. Germline V lookup: CDR1 SGHNT, CDR2 YENEEA. Trimming took off 5 bases at V and 4 bases at J, with 17 bases between the two ends. The CDR3 loop spans 15 amino acids. Drawing the rest from reference TRBV11-3 and TRBJ1-2, the complete variable domain is EAGVVQSPRYKIIEKKQPVAFWCNPISGHNTLYWYLQNLGQGPELLIRYENEEAVDDSQLPKDRFSAERLKGVDSTLKIQPAELGDSAVYLCASSRDRLASYGYTFGSGTRLTVV.

This chain uses TRBV5-5 with TRBJ1-4; 8 nucleotides agree with TRBD1. The V gene's germline CDR1 is SGHKS and CDR2 YYEKEE (reference sequence). V dropped 0 bases and J dropped 7; count of bases not matched to a gene: 5. The CDR3 is 15 residues long. The CDR3 is CASSLGAGGVEKLFF. The CDR3 nucleotides are TGTGCCAGCAGCTTGGGCGCAGGGGGCGTTGAAAAACTGTTTTTT.

DNA for the CDR3: TGTGCCAGCGGGGCGGTCCAAGGCGCTGAAGCTTTCTTT. Its protein is CASGAVQGAEAFF. V is TRBV2 and J is TRBJ1-1, with D maybe TRBD1 (5 bases). V was clipped by 8 bases and J by 6 bases, with 16 bases between them. The CDR3 sequence is 13 residues long. CDR1 is SNHLY and CDR2 is FYNNEI in the germline V gene.

The rearrangement links TRBV6-5 to TRBJ2-5; tentative D call: TRBD2 (6 bases). The J call is doubtful: the DNA matches TRBJ2-7 better. Germline V CDR1 and CDR2: MNHEY, SVGAGI. CDR3 length: 15 residues. The CDR3 spells CASSYSTGSSYEQYF. Written as DNA, the CDR3 is TGTGCCAGCAGTTACTCGACCGGGAGCTCCTACGAGCAGTACTTC.

The genes are TRBV4-2 and TRBJ2-2; TRBD1 agrees at 8 bases. This CDR3 region has 18 residues. V dropped 0 bases and J dropped 6; count of bases not matched to a gene: 12. The germline V gene encodes CDR1 LGHNA and CDR2 YNFKEQ. This chain's CDR3 is CASSQDQGAGGNAGELFF. The CDR3 DNA reads TGTGCCAGCAGCCAAGATCAGGGAGCAGGGGGCAACGCCGGGGAGCTGTTTTTT.

The rearrangement joins TRBV4-3 to TRBJ2-1; either TRBD1 or TRBD2 may fit D (5 bases each). This CDR3 spans 17 amino acids. Between the trimmed V and J ends, which lost 0 bases and 0 bases, there was a span of 12 bases. CDR1 is LGHNA and CDR2 is YSLEER in the germline V gene. The DNA of the CDR3 is TGCGCCAGCAGCCAAGATCCCGCAGGGACCTCCTACAATGAGCAGTTCTTC. Encoded protein: CASSQDPAGTSYNEQFF.

This chain uses TRBV2 with TRBJ2-7, with 7 bases identical to TRBD2. This CDR3 region has 14 residues. In germline, CDR1 is SNHLY, CDR2 FYNNEI. After removal of 6 bases from V and 6 bases from J, the junction contained 11 bases not matched to a gene. Written as DNA, the CDR3 is TGTGCCAGCAGGAGACTAGCATCCCAACGCGAGCAGTACTTC. It is translated as CASRRLASQREQYF.

V gene TRBV5-4 combines with J gene TRBJ1-2, with D hard to call. Trimming shortened V by 7 bases and J by 8 bases, and 24 bases separated the two germline ends. From germline, CDR1 is SGHNT and CDR2 YYREEE (reference sequence). The CDR3 contains 15 residues. The DNA of the CDR3 is TGTGCCAGCGTACCGAGCGCCCGCCCAGCGGGGGGCTACACCTTC. It is translated as CASVPSARPAGGYTF.

V gene TRBV7-6 combines with J gene TRBJ2-3; TRBD2 matches 10 bases. V shed 2 bases, J shed 8 bases, and the junction held 7 bases outside the gene matches. The CDR3 is 15 residues long. The germline V gene has CDR1 SGHVS and CDR2 FNYEAQ. The CDR3 bases are TGTGCCAGCAGCTTACTAGCGGGGGACATGGGTACGCAGTATTTT. This translates into CASSLLAGDMGTQYF.

CDR3 coding DNA: TGTGCCTGCAACCCGGGGGGCCAAAAACTGTTTTTT. Translated: CACNPGGQKLFF. The rearrangement uses TRBV30 and TRBJ1-4; D perhaps matches TRBD1 (6 bases). Germline values: CDR1 GTSNPN, CDR2 SVGIG (reference sequence). This CDR3 spans 12 amino acids. The V end was cut by 6 bases, the J end by 9 bases, with 14 bases between.

The chain combines TRBV5-1 with TRBJ2-7, with 8 bases lining up with TRBD2. Trimming cost V 5 bases and J 5 bases; bases outside gene matches: 15. The CDR3 has 16 amino acids. Germline-derived CDR1 and CDR2 are SGHRS and YFSETQ. The chain's CDR3 is CASREYDGGRKNEQYF. CDR3 bases: TGCGCCAGCAGGGAATACGACGGCGGGAGGAAGAACGAGCAGTACTTC.

The chain couples TRBV5-5 to TRBJ2-7, with unresolved D. This CDR3 comprises 15 residues. The V end lost 5 bases, the J end lost 3 bases, and 18 bases lay between the germline ends. CDR1 SGHKS and CDR2 YYEKEE come from the germline V gene (reference sequence). The chain's CDR3 is CASRPGGSSIYEQYF. CDR3 bases: TGTGCCAGCAGGCCCGGTGGTAGTAGTATCTACGAGCAGTACTTC.

The chain carries TRBV19 and TRBJ2-7, with TRBD2 matching 8 bases. The CDR3 is made up of 15 amino acids. Losses at the gene ends were 3 bases for V and 3 bases for J; bases not matched to a gene: 7. Germline V gives CDR1 LNHDA, CDR2 SQIVND (reference sequence). Here the CDR3 reads CASSIRAGGLYEQYF. The CDR3 bases are TGTGCCAGTAGTATCAGGGCGGGGGGTCTCTACGAGCAGTACTTC.

The chain carries TRBV6-5 and TRBJ2-2; D is ambiguous. V was shortened by 6 bases and J by 4 bases, with 6 bases between the two germline ends. This CDR3 comprises 12 residues. Looked up from germline, CDR1 is MNHEY and CDR2 is SVGAGI. CDR3: CASSSRTGELFF. For the CDR3, the DNA is TGTGCCAGCAGCTCCCGCACCGGGGAGCTGTTTTTT.

This clone is a singleton in its sample. The chain joins TRBV13 to TRBJ2-3; D remains unclear. The germline V gene encodes CDR1 PRHDT and CDR2 FYEKMQ (reference sequence). The length of the CDR3 is 16 residues. The V and J ends lost 3 bases and 4 bases respectively, with 17 bases between them. DNA for the CDR3: TGTGCCAGCAGCTTTCTTTTTGGAGTGGGGTCAGATACGCAGTATTTT. The encoded protein is CASSFLFGVGSDTQYF.

V gene TRBV7-2 combines with J gene TRBJ2-7; 7 bases match TRBD2. The CDR3 totals 17 residues. Per germline, CDR1 SGHTA and CDR2 FQGNSA. V lost 2 bases, J lost 1 base, and 11 bases stayed unmatched. Here the CDR3 reads CASSLFPAGLPSYEQYF. The CDR3 DNA follows: TGTGCCAGCAGCTTATTTCCAGCGGGACTCCCTTCCTACGAGCAGTACTTC.

The chain combines TRBV6-1 with TRBJ2-7, with D maybe TRBD1 (6 bases). V gave up 7 bases and J gave up 0 bases, with 10 bases separating them. Looked up from germline, CDR1 is MNHNS and CDR2 is SASEGT. CDR3 length equals 13 residues. This chain's CDR3 is CASNKGVSYEQYF. The CDR3 DNA follows: TGTGCCAGCAATAAGGGGGTCTCCTACGAGCAGTACTTC.

The V and J genes are TRBV5-4 and TRBJ2-4; D call uncertain. V lost 0 bases to trimming and J lost 6 bases, with 7 bases between them. CDR3 length: 13 residues. CDR1 is SGHNT, CDR2 YYREEE, per germline (reference sequence). CDR3 coding DNA: TGTGCCAGCAGCTTGGCCGCTGGAAACATTCAGTACTTC. Translating gives CASSLAAGNIQYF.

The chain employs TRBV28 and TRBJ2-3, with 7 nucleotides matching TRBD2. The CDR3 runs 15 residues. V was clipped by 4 bases and J by 2 bases; unmatched bases: 6. Germline V CDR1 and CDR2: MDHEN, SYDVKM. The DNA for the CDR3 is TGTGCCAGCAGTTGGACCGGGACTATCACAGATACGCAGTATTTT. This translates into CASSWTGTITDTQYF.

The J gene is TRBJ1-2, the V gene TRBV11-2, with a tentative D call TRBD1 (6 bases). This CDR3 is 19 amino acids long. Germline V gives CDR1 SGHAT, CDR2 FQNNGV. The V and J ends lost 7 bases and 3 bases respectively, with 30 bases between them. The CDR3 nucleotides are TGTGCCAGCACTCACGCGAGCCGGGACAAACCTCATAGGGACTATGGCTACACCTTC. This gives the protein CASTHASRDKPHRDYGYTF.

CDR3 DNA: TGTGCCAGCAGTTACGCGGGGGCCCACGAGCAGTACTTC. It encodes CASSYAGAHEQYF. The chain recombines TRBV6-5 with TRBJ2-7, with a tentative D call TRBD2 (7 bases). Germline lookup yields CDR1 MNHEY and CDR2 SVGAGI. V dropped 2 bases and J dropped 5 bases, with 10 bases sitting between them. This CDR3 spans 13 amino acids.